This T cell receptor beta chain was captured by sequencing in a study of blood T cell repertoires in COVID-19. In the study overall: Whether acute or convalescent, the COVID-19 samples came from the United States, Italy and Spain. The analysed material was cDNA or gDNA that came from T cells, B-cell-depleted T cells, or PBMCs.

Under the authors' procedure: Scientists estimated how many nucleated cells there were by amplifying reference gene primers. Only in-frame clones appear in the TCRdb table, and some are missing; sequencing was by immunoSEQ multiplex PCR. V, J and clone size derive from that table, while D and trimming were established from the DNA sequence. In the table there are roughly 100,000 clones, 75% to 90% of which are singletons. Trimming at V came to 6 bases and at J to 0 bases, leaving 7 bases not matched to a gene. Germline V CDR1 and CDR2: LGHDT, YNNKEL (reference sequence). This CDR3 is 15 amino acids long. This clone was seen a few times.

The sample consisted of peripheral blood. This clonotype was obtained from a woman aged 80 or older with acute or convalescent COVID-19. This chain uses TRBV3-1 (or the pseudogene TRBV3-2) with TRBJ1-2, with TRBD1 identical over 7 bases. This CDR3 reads CASSLKQGTNYGYTF. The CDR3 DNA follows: TGTGCCAGCAGTTTGAAACAGGGGACTAACTATGGCTACACCTTC.